These T cell receptor beta chains were read from a single sample in a study of cytomegalovirus exposure and HLA in healthy donors. The repertoire was sequenced with immunoSEQ multiplex PCR; TCRdb's copy has only in-frame clones and lacks some. The sample lists about 150,000 clones, roughly 73% occurring once. Sequences were obtained from PBMCs. The origin of the receptors is a man aged 18 to 35 in good health and CMV-seropositive. The CDR3 runs from the conserved cysteine through the conserved F or W. A D gene is named only where the DNA matches it firmly. The size of a clone is reported for some rows only, either as once, few or many, or as a class for expanded clones.

size | D | J | V | DNA | CDR3
few | NA | TRBJ2-7 | TRBV5-8 | TGTGCCAGCAGGGAAAATTACGTAGGGGACGAGCAGTACTTC | CASRENYVGDEQYF
NA | NA | TRBJ2-7 | TRBV5-1 | TGCGCCAGCAGCTTGACAAAAGTCACCTACGAGCAGTACTTC | CASSLTKVTYEQYF
NA | TRBD2 | TRBJ2-1 | TRBV30 | TGTGCCTGGAGTCCTCGACGAGGCGCTCTAGCGGGAGCCTACAATGAGCAGTTCTTC | CAWSPRRGALAGAYNEQFF
NA | NA | TRBJ2-7 | TRBV4-1 | TGCGCCAGCAGCCTCAAGCAGGGGCGAAGCTCCTACGAGCAGTACTTC | CASSLKQGRSSYEQYF
NA | NA | TRBJ2-3 | TRBV6-5 | TGTGCCAGCAGTTACTTAGCGGGCACAGATACGCAGTATTTT | CASSYLAGTDTQYF
NA | NA | TRBJ1-1 | TRBV6-1 | TGTGCCAGCAGTGAAGCGGGCAGACAAGCTTTCTTT | CASSEAGRQAFF
NA | TRBD1 | TRBJ1-1 | TRBV7-6 | TGTGCCAGCAGCTCACAGGGGGCTCCTGAAGCTTTCTTT | CASSSQGAPEAFF
NA | TRBD1 | TRBJ2-1 | TRBV5-1 | TGCGCCAGCAGCTTGGGTACGCGGACAGGGGCCCCGAATGAGCAGTTCTTC | CASSLGTRTGAPNEQFF
NA | TRBD2 | TRBJ2-3 | TRBV2 | TGTGCCAGCAGTGAAGGGACTAGCGGAGATACGCAGTATTTT | CASSEGTSGDTQYF
few | NA | TRBJ1-3 | TRBV28 | TGTGCCACCATATTGGACAGAACGAAACGAAACACCATATATTTT | CATILDRTKRNTIYF
NA | TRBD2 | TRBJ2-2 | TRBV28 | TGTGCCAGCGGGGCCGGCGGCCTAGCGGGAGCGGGCACCGGGGAGCTGTTTTTT | CASGAGGLAGAGTGELFF
NA | TRBD2 | TRBJ2-7 | TRBV10-1 | TGCGCCAGCAGTGAAGGGACTAGCGAGAACTACGAGCAGTACTTC | CASSEGTSENYEQYF
NA | NA | TRBJ1-3 | TRBV7-9 | TGTGCCAGCAGCTTATCAGGCATCTCTGGAAACACCATATATTTT | CASSLSGISGNTIYF
NA | NA | TRBJ2-1 | TRBV28 | TGCGGGAGCGGGCCCCCCTACAATGAGCAGTTCTTC | CGSGPPYNEQFF
NA | TRBD1 | TRBJ2-7 | TRBV6-5 | TGTGCCAGCAGAGGACAGGGTCGCTACGAGCAGTACTTC | CASRGQGRYEQYF
once | TRBD1 | TRBJ1-3 | TRBV11-2 | TGTGCCAGCAGCCCCCTGGTGGACAGGGCCTCTGGAAACACCATATATTTT | CASSPLVDRASGNTIYF
NA | NA | TRBJ2-2 | TRBV5-4 | TGTGCCAGCAGGGAATCAGGGCTAGCGAACACCGGGGAGCTGTTTTTT | CASRESGLANTGELFF
once | NA | TRBJ2-7 | TRBV19 | TGTGCCAGTAGATCGGGCGGGACGTACGAGCAGTACTTC | CASRSGGTYEQYF
NA | TRBD1 | TRBJ2-5 | TRBV2 | TGTGCCAGCATGGGGAACCGGGACAGCCAAGAGACCCAGTACTTC | CASMGNRDSQETQYF
NA | TRBD1 | TRBJ1-3 | TRBV5-8 | TGTGCCAGCAGTCTGGACAGGGGAGCTGGAAACACCATATATTTT | CASSLDRGAGNTIYF
NA | NA | TRBJ1-1 | TRBV4-2 | TGTGCCAGCAGCCAAGTAGGGGTCGGCACTGAAGCTTTCTTT | CASSQVGVGTEAFF
NA | TRBD2 | TRBJ2-5 | TRBV4-2 | TGTGCCAGCAGCCGACCCGGGACTAGTATAAAGACCCAGTACTTC | CASSRPGTSIKTQYF
NA | NA | TRBJ2-5 | TRBV11-2 | TGTGCCAGCAGCTTAGTTGGCAGGGAGACCCAGTACTTC | CASSLVGRETQYF
once | NA | TRBJ1-2 | TRBV6-1 | TGTGCCAGCAGTGAAGCGGTCGGCTATGGCTACACCTTC | CASSEAVGYGYTF
NA | NA | TRBJ2-1 | TRBV5-8 | TGTGCCAGCAGCTTTGGTGATCTAGGCTCCTACAATGAGCAGTTCTTC | CASSFGDLGSYNEQFF
NA | NA | TRBJ2-3 | TRBV20-1 | TGCACATCTGGGCCAGATACGCAGTATTTT | CTSGPDTQYF
few | NA | TRBJ1-4 | TRBV7-9 | TGTGCCAGCAGCTTTCTCGGGGAGGCTAATGAAAAACTGTTTTTT | CASSFLGEANEKLFF
NA | NA | TRBJ1-4 | TRBV7-9 | TGTGCCAGCAGCTTGAGGGAGACTAATGAAAAACTGTTTTTT | CASSLRETNEKLFF
NA | TRBD1 | TRBJ1-4 | TRBV15 | TGTGCCACCAGCCCCGGGACAGTCATAGAAAAACTGTTTTTT | CATSPGTVIEKLFF
NA | NA | TRBJ2-3 | TRBV15 | TGTGCCGCGAGCCTCCTGGGAGACACAGATACGCAGTATTTT | CAASLLGDTDTQYF
NA | TRBD1 | TRBJ1-5 | TRBV6-5 | TGTGCCAGCCGACAGGGTCAGGGTCAGCCCCAGCATTTT | CASRQGQGQPQHF
few | NA | TRBJ2-7 | TRBV7-9 | TGTGCCAGCAGCGCGCCTCCGGGCTACGAGCAGTACTTC | CASSAPPGYEQYF
NA | NA | TRBJ2-5 | TRBV1 | TGCACCAGCTGGCTAGCGGCCAAAGGGGCCCAAGAGACCCAGTACTTC | CTSWLAAKGAQETQYF
NA | NA | TRBJ2-7 | TRBV5-6 | TGTGCCAGCAGCTTCGTTTATGTGGGGGCCCGCTTTCGCGAGCAGTACTTC | CASSFVYVGARFREQYF
NA | NA | TRBJ1-2 | TRBV27 | TGTGCCAGCAGTTTCGCAAGCGCCCCTAACTATGGCTACACCTTC | CASSFASAPNYGYTF
NA | TRBD2 | TRBJ2-1 | TRBV6-1 | TGTGCCACCCCGACTAGCGCCTACAATGAGCAGTTCTTC | CATPTSAYNEQFF
NA | TRBD1 | TRBJ2-2 | TRBV28 | TGTGCCAGCAGTCTACCTATGATGGACAGGGGCACCGGGGAGCTGTTTTTT | CASSLPMMDRGTGELFF
NA | NA | TRBJ2-7 | TRBV11-2 | TGTGCCAGCAGCGGCCGGGACACAGCCTACGAGCAGTACTTC | CASSGRDTAYEQYF
NA | TRBD2 | TRBJ2-7 | TRBV4-1 | TGCGCCAGCAGCCAAGATCCCGCTAGCGGCTCCTACGAGCAGTACTTC | CASSQDPASGSYEQYF
once | NA | TRBJ2-1 | TRBV27 | TGTGCCAGCAGTTCCCACAAGATTTCCTACAATGAGCAGTTCTTC | CASSSHKISYNEQFF
few | NA | TRBJ1-4 | TRBV6-6 | TGTGCCAGCAGTTACTCCAGGTTGACTAATGAAAAACTGTTTTTT | CASSYSRLTNEKLFF
NA | TRBD2 | TRBJ2-2 | TRBV28 | TGTGCCAGCAGTTTAGGGCGGGGGACCGGGGAGCTGTTTTTT | CASSLGRGTGELFF
few | NA | TRBJ2-7 | TRBV2 | TGTGCCAGCAAAAAAACAGGGACGGACGAGCAGTACTTC | CASKKTGTDEQYF
NA | NA | TRBJ2-1 | TRBV15 | TGTGCCACCAGCAGAGAGAAGGACTTGAAAGCGTACAATGAGCAGTTCTTC | CATSREKDLKAYNEQFF
NA | TRBD2 | TRBJ2-5 | TRBV7-7 | TGTGCTAGCAGCCCGGGGGGCGGGGGGCAAGAGACCCAGTACTTC | CASSPGGGGQETQYF
NA | NA | TRBJ1-5 | TRBV28 | TGTGCCAGCAGTTTAAAGAGACAGCCCCAGCATTTT | CASSLKRQPQHF
NA | NA | TRBJ1-1 | TRBV6-6 | TGTGCCAGCAGCCCGACACCCCTACGTGAAGCTTTCTTT | CASSPTPLREAFF